Detailed here is one T cell receptor (beta chain). This entry is derived from a study of blood T cell repertoires in COVID-19. The germline V and J ends were trimmed by 5 bases and 4 bases, with 14 bases remaining between them. There are 14 residues in the CDR3. The germline V gene encodes CDR1 LNHNV and CDR2 YYDKDF (reference sequence). Assay used: immunoSEQ multiplex PCR; TCRdb lists only in-frame clones, some missing. The sample consists of tens of thousands of clones, more than 65% of them appearing once. The chain uses TRBV15 and TRBJ1-2; a possible D gene is TRBD1 (5 bases). The TCR sequence derives from a man in his 70s with COVID-19, enrolled during active disease. Sequencing was performed on peripheral blood. The CDR3 is CATSPAGRGYGYTF. The CDR3 coding sequence is TGTGCCACCAGCCCGGCAGGGAGGGGCTATGGCTACACCTTC.